This TCR beta chain derives from a study of beta chain features in type 1 diabetes. What was sequenced were expressed TCRB transcripts, since all of the isolated RNA had been reverse transcribed. Some clones are missing from TCRdb's copy, which holds only in-frame ones; the method was immunoSEQ multiplex PCR. The profile shows under 400,000 clones, about 12% of them singletons. This clone was seen more than once but under ten times. The antigen is unknown. Broader study findings: Patients with type 1 diabetes carried fewer insertions and had more deletions at their VDJ junctions.

This CDR3 has 19 residues. Trimming removed 2 bases from V and 3 bases from J; junction bases left unmatched: 8. CDR1 and CDR2 from the germline V gene are SGHTA and FQGTGA. The rearrangement joins TRBV7-3 to TRBJ2-6; the match to TRBD2 covers 12 bases. What was sequenced was naive CD4+ T cells from blood. This clonotype was sampled from a young man in good health. CDR3 DNA sequence: TGTGCCAGCAGCTTACGTCCTAGCGGGGGGGCCGATGGGGCCAACGTCCTGACTTTC. Translating it yields CASSLRPSGGADGANVLTF.